Sequencing of this TCR beta chain was carried out in a study of shared clonotypes between healthy human individuals. Study-wide findings and caveats: Collection of samples was limited to blood; tissue repertoires likely differ.

Method: immunoSEQ multiplex PCR; TCRdb's copy keeps in-frame clones and lacks some. The sample shows about half a million clones, roughly 78% of them seen only once. A remark on this clone: As yet, its antigen is unknown.

V was clipped by 5 bases and J by 5 bases, with 15 bases between them. From germline, CDR1 is MRHNA and CDR2 SNTAGT. There are 14 residues in the CDR3. The TCR originated in a woman aged 40-49 years in good health. Some clones in this sample may be carry-over from other donors' samples. The chain uses TRBV6-4 and TRBJ1-1; no reliable D call. The sample consisted of PBMCs. CDR3 loop: CASSSEFGNTEAFF. The CDR3 DNA is TGTGCCAGCAGTTCCGAATTCGGAAATACTGAAGCTTTCTTT.